This T cell receptor beta chain stems from a study of beta chain features in type 1 diabetes. Across the whole study: Age, gender and cell yields were alike across patients and healthy donors.

There are a few counts of this clone. The target antigen is unknown. CDR1 and CDR2 (germline): GTSNPN, SVGIG (reference sequence). V shed 5 bases and J 7 bases; nucleotides not matched to a gene: 6. The CDR3 is made up of 12 amino acids. Since all of the isolated RNA was reverse transcribed, expressed TCRB transcripts were what got sequenced. Read counts averaged approximately 3.5 million for samples of naive, central memory and regulatory T cells. Produced via immunoSEQ multiplex PCR; TCRdb's table is partial and in-frame only. The sample includes about 230,000 clones, over 8.5% of them seen just once. The study's findings and limits: Compared to healthy donors, patients appeared to have naive, central memory and Treg TCRB repertoires that were more alike. Researchers report that Type 1 diabetes patients had moderately but significantly shorter TCRB CDR3s across all four CD4+ subsets.

This chain joins TRBV30 and TRBJ1-2, with 8 bases fitting TRBD1. The TCR originated in a woman younger than 35 in good health. Sequencing input: naive CD4+ T cells from blood. CDR3 protein: CAWETGGSGYTF. The CDR3 DNA sequence: TGTGCCTGGGAAACAGGGGGGTCTGGCTACACCTTC.